Following are 5 T cell receptor beta chains from one sample sequenced in a study of OX40 agonist ivuxolimab in advanced cancers. Generated by immunoSEQ multiplex PCR, the TCRdb table keeps only in-frame clones and is missing some. The sample includes roughly 65,000 clones, around 86% of them seen just once. Source: CD4+ or CD8+ T cells sorted from blood, taken in a trial of the OX40 agonist ivuxolimab. These receptors were collected from an adult with an advanced solid tumor such as melanoma, head and neck, liver or kidney cancer.

This clone showed up just once. V usage is TRBV11-3 and J usage is TRBJ2-1; D remains ambiguous. Per germline, CDR1 SGHNT and CDR2 YENEEA. This CDR3 region has 15 residues. V dropped 0 bases and J dropped 4 bases, with 10 bases sitting between them. CDR3 DNA sequence: TGTGCCAGCAGCTTAGATTCCAGGATGTACAATGAGCAGTTCTTC. As protein: CASSLDSRMYNEQFF. The full variable domain, completed using reference TRBV11-3 and TRBJ2-1, is EAGVVQSPRYKIIEKKQPVAFWCNPISGHNTLYWYLQNLGQGPELLIRYENEEAVDDSQLPKDRFSAERLKGVDSTLKIQPAELGDSAVYLCASSLDSRMYNEQFFGPGTRLTVL.

The chain has TRBV19 and TRBJ1-3, with 7 bases aligning to TRBD1. Germline CDR1 reads LNHDA; CDR2 reads SQIVND (reference sequence). The V and J ends lost 0 bases and 4 bases, in that order; junction bases with no gene match: 15. The CDR3 runs 19 residues. Written as DNA, the CDR3 is TGTGCCAGTAGTATAGATGGGGACAGCGTCAGGCGATCAGGAAACACCATATATTTT. Residues: CASSIDGDSVRRSGNTIYF.

The rearrangement uses TRBV30 and TRBJ2-5; a possible D gene is TRBD2 (6 bases). Trimming took 4 bases from V and 5 from J, leaving 14 bases between them. Per the germline V gene, CDR1 is GTSNPN and CDR2 is SVGIG (reference sequence). The CDR3 is 13 amino acids. For the CDR3, the DNA is TGTGCCTGGAACCCAACCGGAGGGGAGACCCAGTACTTC. Encoded protein: CAWNPTGGETQYF.

The chain links TRBV10-3 to TRBJ1-1; maybe TRBD1 (5 bases). CDR1 is ENHRY and CDR2 is SYGVKD in the germline V gene. The CDR3 runs to 14 residues. Trimming took off 7 bases at V and 3 bases at J, with 15 bases between the two ends. CDR3 DNA: TGTGCCATCACCGGGGGGGGAAGATACACTGAAGCTTTCTTT. Translating it yields CAITGGGRYTEAFF.

The J gene is TRBJ2-1, the V gene TRBV27, with 8 bases lining up with TRBD1. The CDR3 has 15 residues. V shed 5 bases, J shed 9 bases, and the junction held 12 bases outside the gene matches. In germline, CDR1 is MNHEY, CDR2 SMNVEV (reference sequence). The chain's CDR3 is CASSQLGTGGSEQFF. For the CDR3, the DNA is TGTGCCAGCAGTCAACTCGGGACAGGCGGCAGTGAGCAGTTCTTC.